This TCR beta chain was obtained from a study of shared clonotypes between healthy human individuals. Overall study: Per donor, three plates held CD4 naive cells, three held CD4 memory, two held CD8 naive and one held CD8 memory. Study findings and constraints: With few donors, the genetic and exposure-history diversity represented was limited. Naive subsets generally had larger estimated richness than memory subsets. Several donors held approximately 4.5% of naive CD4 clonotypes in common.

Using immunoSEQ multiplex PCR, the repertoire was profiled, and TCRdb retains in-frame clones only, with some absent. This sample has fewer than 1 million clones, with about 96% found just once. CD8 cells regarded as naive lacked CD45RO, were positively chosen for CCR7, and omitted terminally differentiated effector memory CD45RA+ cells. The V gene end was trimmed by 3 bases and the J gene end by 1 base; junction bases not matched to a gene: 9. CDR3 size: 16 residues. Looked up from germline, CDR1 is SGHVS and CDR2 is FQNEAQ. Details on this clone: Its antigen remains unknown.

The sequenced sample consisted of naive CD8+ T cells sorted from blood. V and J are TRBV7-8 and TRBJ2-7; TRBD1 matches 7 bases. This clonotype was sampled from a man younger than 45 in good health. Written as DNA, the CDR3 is TGTGCCAGCAGCTTCTACAGGGGTGCTTCTTCCTACGAGCAGTACTTC. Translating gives CASSFYRGASSYEQYF.